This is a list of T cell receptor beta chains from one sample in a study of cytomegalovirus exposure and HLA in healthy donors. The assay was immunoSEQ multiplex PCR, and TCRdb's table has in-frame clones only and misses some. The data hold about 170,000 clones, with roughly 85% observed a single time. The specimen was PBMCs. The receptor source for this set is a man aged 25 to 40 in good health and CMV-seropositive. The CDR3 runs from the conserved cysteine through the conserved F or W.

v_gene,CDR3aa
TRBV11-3,CASSPLASGNWEQYF
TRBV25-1,CASRGTAPNYGYTF
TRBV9,CASSVEAGRNTEAFF
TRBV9,CASSVGPGFNEKLFF
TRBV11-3,CASSFRTGASTDTQYF
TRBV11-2,CASSPIRTGNGYTF
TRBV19,CASSPGTGNTIYF
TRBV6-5,CASLERQGTDTQYF
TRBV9,CASSADTQNTEAFF
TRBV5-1,CASSLAKGGRPRELFF
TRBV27,CASSFRRGQTEAFF
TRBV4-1,CASSHGDRGALGNQPQHF
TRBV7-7,CASSTGQDQETQYF
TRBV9,CASSVGQGLQYGYTF
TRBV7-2,CASSFFKGRAETQYF
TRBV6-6,CASSFRTGREAFF
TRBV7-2,CASGKTGRVEQYF
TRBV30,CAWSVRRGLAGETTEQYF
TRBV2,CASSESSLNAYTYNEQFF
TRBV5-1,CASSFSTLQGADTEAFF
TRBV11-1,CASSSRQGASGELFF
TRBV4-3,CASSQDRANYGYTF
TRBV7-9,CASSQRGGGINPEAFF